The source of this TCR beta chain is a study of blood T cell repertoires in COVID-19. Study overall: Samples taken during acute and convalescent COVID-19 were collected in the United States, Italy and Spain. PBMCs, B-cell-depleted T cells, or T cells were the source of the cDNA or gDNA that made up the material.

The V gene end was trimmed by 2 bases and the J gene end by 3 bases; junction bases not matched to a gene: 8. The germline CDR1 and CDR2 sequences are MGHRA and YSYEKL. There are 16 residues in the CDR3. This clone was seen a single time. In the original analysis: Reference gene primer amplification in the assay estimated nucleated cell counts. Sequenced by immunoSEQ multiplex PCR; TCRdb stores in-frame clones only, minus some. For V, J and clone size, that table is used; D and trimming come from the DNA. The table shows approximately 230,000 clones, with about 85% occurring only once. This TCR was recovered from a man younger than 45 with active or convalescent COVID-19. The gene calls are TRBV4-1 and TRBJ1-2; 8 positions agree with TRBD1. Material: peripheral blood. This chain's CDR3 is CASSQMQGAGYYGYTF. CDR3 nucleotide sequence: TGCGCCAGCAGCCAAATGCAGGGGGCGGGGTACTATGGCTACACCTTC.